The 21 T cell receptor beta chains given below trace back to one sample, sequenced in a study of cytomegalovirus exposure and HLA in healthy donors. PCR was performed using 60 Vbeta and 13 Jbeta primers. Sequenced by immunoSEQ multiplex PCR; TCRdb stores in-frame clones only, minus some. Of about 130,000 clones in the sample, 60% to 80% are singletons; the top ten hold 5.5% to 8%. Input material: PBMCs. Every receptor here comes from a male donor in good health and CMV-seronegative.

This clone was seen only a few times. The chain carries TRBV13 and TRBJ2-1; D remains ambiguous. The V end was cut by 0 bases, the J end by 9 bases, with 9 bases between. Per the germline V gene, CDR1 is PRHDT and CDR2 is FYEKMQ (reference sequence). The CDR3 sequence is 13 residues long. CDR3 nucleotide sequence: TGTGCCAGCAGCTTAGGTGCTCTAGGTGAGCAGTTCTTC. Translating gives CASSLGALGEQFF.

V is TRBV5-6 and J is TRBJ1-6; 9 bases fit TRBD1. This CDR3 comprises 15 residues. V was clipped by 4 bases and J by 6 bases; unmatched bases: 5. Germline V gene sequence: CDR1 SGHDT, CDR2 YYEEEE. The CDR3 DNA sequence: TGTGCCAGCAGCGGATGGGACAGGGTTAATTCACCCCTCCACTTT. Its translation is CASSGWDRVNSPLHF.

The chain is built from TRBV9 and TRBJ2-1, with D tentatively TRBD2 (6 bases). V shed 2 bases and J shed 10 bases, with 19 bases lying between them. Germline values: CDR1 SGDLS, CDR2 YYNGEE. The CDR3 spans 15 residues. The CDR3 spells CASSVGGEMIQEQFF. The CDR3 DNA reads as TGTGCCAGCAGCGTCGGGGGTGAGATGATCCAAGAGCAGTTCTTC.

This chain uses TRBV28 with TRBJ2-1; 8 positions match TRBD1. V was pared by 4 bases and J by 4 bases, with 6 bases of the junction left unmatched. The CDR3 has 15 amino acids. CDR1 and CDR2 from the germline V gene are MDHEN and SYDVKM. CDR3 coding DNA: TGTGCCAGCAGTTCGCCGGGACAGGCATACAATGAGCAGTTCTTC. This codes for CASSSPGQAYNEQFF. Using reference TRBV28 and TRBJ2-1 for the parts outside the CDR3, the full variable domain is DVKVTQSSRYLVKRTGEKVFLECVQDMDHENMFWYRQDPGLGLRLIYFSYDVKMKEKGDIPEGYSVSREKKERFSLILESASTNQTSMYLCASSSPGQAYNEQFFGPGTRLTVL.

This CDR3 is CASSFDYLDSQNTEAFF. The CDR3 DNA follows: TGTGCCAGCAGTTTCGACTATTTGGACAGCCAGAACACTGAAGCTTTCTTT. V and J are TRBV28 and TRBJ1-1; TRBD1 might be the D (6 bases). CDR1 and CDR2 from the germline V gene are MDHEN and SYDVKM. The CDR3 has 17 amino acids. V gave up 3 bases and J gave up 1 base, with 18 bases separating them.

This chain uses TRBV5-4 with TRBJ2-5; 7 bases align to TRBD1. CDR1 and CDR2 from the germline V gene are SGHNT and YYREEE (reference sequence). V lost 4 bases and J lost 2; bases outside the gene matches: 5. The CDR3 runs to 14 residues. This CDR3 is CASSKGQKQETQYF. In DNA form, the CDR3 reads TGTGCCAGCAGCAAGGGACAGAAACAAGAGACCCAGTACTTC. Variable domain in full (rest from reference TRBV5-4 and TRBJ2-5): ETGVTQSPTHLIKTRGQQVTLRCSSQSGHNTVSWYQQALGQGPQFIFQYYREEENGRGNFPPRFSGLQFPNYSSELNVNALELDDSALYLCASSKGQKQETQYFGPGTRLLVL.

The chain is built from TRBV9 and TRBJ2-2; tentative D call: TRBD2 (5 bases). V dropped 0 bases and J dropped 5 bases, with 14 bases sitting between them. The germline V gene has CDR1 SGDLS and CDR2 YYNGEE. This CDR3 has 16 residues. The CDR3 sequence: CASSVELGVGTGELFF. CDR3 nucleotide sequence: TGTGCCAGCAGCGTAGAACTGGGAGTAGGGACCGGGGAGCTGTTTTTT.

The rearrangement joins TRBV28 to TRBJ1-2, with 9 bases lining up with TRBD1. V shed 5 bases and J 4 bases; nucleotides not matched to a gene: 8. The CDR3 sequence is 15 residues long. Germline-derived CDR1 and CDR2 are MDHEN and SYDVKM. The CDR3 coding sequence is TGTGCCAGCAGTCCACTACAGGGGGCTGTCTATGGCTACACCTTC. The encoded protein is CASSPLQGAVYGYTF.

There are a few counts of this clone. The CDR3 DNA follows: TGTGCCAGCAGCAAAGTAGAGGGTAATAGCAATCAGCCCCAGCATTTT. It translates to CASSKVEGNSNQPQHF. The genes are TRBV21-1 and TRBJ1-5. TRBV21-1 is reported as a pseudogene. The CDR3 loop spans 16 amino acids.

V usage is TRBV5-4 and J usage is TRBJ1-3; a possible D gene is TRBD1 (5 bases). The CDR3 has 14 residues. V lost 3 bases and J 4 bases, leaving 11 bases between the germline ends. Germline V gene data show CDR1 as SGHNT and CDR2 as YYREEE (reference sequence). In DNA, the CDR3 is TGTGCCAGCAGCTCAGCTCGGGGGGGAAACACCATATATTTT. Residues: CASSSARGGNTIYF.

This clone is a singleton in its sample. In nucleotides, the CDR3 is TGTGCCAGCAGCTTTTCGAGCTCCTACAATGAGCAGTTCTTC. It specifies CASSFSSSYNEQFF. V and J are TRBV7-6 and TRBJ2-1; D uncertain. Germline loops: CDR1 SGHVS, CDR2 FNYEAQ. This CDR3 has 14 amino acids. Between the trimmed V and J ends, which lost 3 bases and 0 bases, there was a span of 6 bases.

The chain couples TRBV28 to TRBJ2-3; a possible D gene is TRBD1 (5 bases). The CDR3 spans 16 residues. V lost 2 bases and J lost 6, with 18 bases in between. Looked up from germline, CDR1 is MDHEN and CDR2 is SYDVKM. DNA for the CDR3: TGTGCCAGCAGTTTACTGACAGCTGGTAGTTCTGATACGCAGTATTTT. This translates into CASSLLTAGSSDTQYF.

The sample holds one count of this clone. The V call is TRBV27, the J call TRBJ2-2; D might be TRBD2 (5 bases). CDR1 and CDR2 (germline): MNHEY, SMNVEV (reference sequence). V lost 5 bases to trimming and J lost 3 bases, with 10 bases between them. CDR3 length equals 14 residues. The CDR3 bases are TGTGCCAGCAGTCTCCTCGGGGACACCGGGGAGCTGTTTTTT. Translating gives CASSLLGDTGELFF.

The chain carries TRBV19 and TRBJ1-2; D is unresolved. Trimming took off 5 bases at V and 6 bases at J, with 10 bases between the two ends. The CDR3 has 12 amino acids. Germline V CDR1 and CDR2: LNHDA, SQIVND (reference sequence). The CDR3 sequence is CASSFHSNGYTF. The CDR3 DNA follows: TGTGCCAGTAGTTTTCACAGCAATGGCTACACCTTC.

The V gene is TRBV5-1, the J gene TRBJ1-4; no definite D call. Germline V gene lookup returns CDR1 SGHRS and CDR2 YFSETQ. Trimming left V 2 bases short and J 0 bases short, with 5 bases between. The CDR3 totals 14 residues. CDR3 bases: TGCGCCAGCAGCTTCACTGCAACTAATGAAAAACTGTTTTTT. It specifies CASSFTATNEKLFF.

The chain employs TRBV27 and TRBJ2-1; 12 nucleotides align to TRBD1. The V gene end was trimmed by 0 bases and the J gene end by 3 bases; junction bases not matched to a gene: 9. This CDR3 spans 19 amino acids. Germline CDR1 is MNHEY and CDR2 is SMNVEV (reference sequence). The DNA of the CDR3 is TGTGCCAGCAGTTTATCGGCGTTGGGACAGGGGGCATTCTACAATGAGCAGTTCTTC. Its protein is CASSLSALGQGAFYNEQFF.

This chain connects TRBV4-2 to TRBJ1-4; no clear D. Germline V lookup: CDR1 LGHNA, CDR2 YNFKEQ. With 0 bases removed from V and 7 bases from J, the gap between germline ends came to 15 bases. The CDR3 sequence is 16 residues long. The DNA for the CDR3 is TGTGCCAGCAGCCAAGACCAGGCAGGAGGTACTGAAAAACTGTTTTTT. Protein: CASSQDQAGGTEKLFF.

This clone was counted only a few times. This chain joins TRBV2 and TRBJ1-5; D may be TRBD1 (5 bases). The CDR3 contains 14 residues. Germline values: CDR1 SNHLY, CDR2 FYNNEI. V lost 3 bases to trimming and J lost 7 bases, with 13 bases between them. The CDR3 spells CASSDVGLGQPQHF. The CDR3 bases are TGTGCCAGCAGTGATGTGGGGCTGGGACAGCCCCAGCATTTT. Full variable domain (rest looked up from reference TRBV2 and TRBJ1-5): EPEVTQTPSHQVTQMGQEVILRCVPISNHLYFYWYRQILGQKVEFLVSFYNNEISEKSEIFDDQFSVERPDGSNFTLKIRSTKLEDSAMYFCASSDVGLGQPQHFGDGTRLSIL.

The chain employs TRBV5-5 and TRBJ2-1; D unresolved. This CDR3 is built from 14 residues. Trimming removed 2 bases at V and 6 bases at J, with 12 bases between. Per the germline V gene, CDR1 is SGHKS and CDR2 is YYEKEE (reference sequence). The CDR3 protein is CASSFGGVLNEQFF. The CDR3 region has the DNA TGTGCCAGCAGCTTTGGCGGAGTTCTCAATGAGCAGTTCTTC.

The genes are TRBV11-2 and TRBJ1-2; TRBD1 agrees at 8 bases. CDR1 and CDR2 (germline): SGHAT, FQNNGV. Germline trimming cut 5 bases from V and 4 bases from J; bases unmatched to any gene: 3. CDR3 size: 13 residues. The CDR3 coding sequence is TGTGCCAGCAGCCGGACAGGGAGCTATGGCTACACCTTC. Translation gives CASSRTGSYGYTF. Full variable domain (remainder filled in from reference TRBV11-2 and TRBJ1-2): EAGVAQSPRYKIIEKRQSVAFWCNPISGHATLYWYQQILGQGPKLLIQFQNNGVVDDSQLPKDRFSAERLKGVDSTLKIQPAKLEDSAVYLCASSRTGSYGYTFGSGTRLTVV.

This clone was recorded a few times. The DNA for the CDR3 is TGTGCCAGCAGCCCGGACAGGGTAGCATATGGCTACACCTTC. Protein product: CASSPDRVAYGYTF. The J gene is TRBJ1-2, the V gene TRBV4-2, with 8 bases aligning to TRBD1. V lost 4 bases to trimming and J lost 5 bases; unmatched junction nucleotides: 6. CDR1 is LGHNA and CDR2 is YNFKEQ in the germline V gene. There are 14 residues in the CDR3.